These T cell receptor beta chains were read from a single sample in a study of blood T cell repertoires in COVID-19. Here immunoSEQ multiplex PCR was the method, and the copy in TCRdb shows in-frame clones only, minus some. The sample records 90,000 to 120,000 clones, less than 75% being singletons. Material: peripheral blood. These receptors all stem from a woman between 35 and 50 years old with acute or convalescent COVID-19. The CDR3 runs from the conserved cysteine through the conserved F or W. A D gene is named only where the DNA matches it firmly. A row's size may be missing; if present it is once, few, many or a size class.

>TRBV18|NA|NA|TRBJ1-4
TGTGCCAGCTCAAGAGGGACAAATGAAAAACTGTTTTTT
CASSRGTNEKLFF
>TRBV11-1|NA|NA|TRBJ2-7
TGTGCCAGCAGCCCGACTCCTTCCTACGAGCAGTACTTC
CASSPTPSYEQYF
>TRBV28|TRBD2|NA|TRBJ2-7
TGTGCCAGCAGTTCAATACCCTCGACTAGCGGGGGGGCTCAGTACTTC
CASSSIPSTSGGAQYF
>TRBV2|TRBD1|once|TRBJ2-5
TGTGCCAGCAGTGGTACGGACAGGAAAGAGACCCAGTACTTC
CASSGTDRKETQYF
>TRBV9|NA|NA|TRBJ1-1
TGTGCCAGCAGCGTGTCAGGTGGCGCTGAAGCTTTCTTT
CASSVSGGAEAFF
>TRBV10-3|TRBD1|NA|TRBJ1-1
TGTGCCATCAGTGAGAAATTACAGGGGGCGAGCACTGAAGCTTTCTTT
CAISEKLQGASTEAFF
>TRBV6-5|NA|NA|TRBJ1-4
TGTGCCAGCAGTTCTAGCGGTGAAAAACTGTTTTTT
CASSSSGEKLFF
>TRBV4-3|TRBD2|NA|TRBJ2-5
TGCGCCAGCAGCCATGGCGGGGGGGGGACCCAGTACTTC
CASSHGGGGTQYF
>TRBV9|NA|few|TRBJ2-3
TGTGCCAGCAGCGTAGGAGACTCTGTGCCGCAAAGCACAGATACGCAGTATTTT
CASSVGDSVPQSTDTQYF
>TRBV28|NA|NA|TRBJ1-5
TGTGCCAGCAGCACCTTGACAGGTGGTTTACAGCCCCAGCATTTT
CASSTLTGGLQPQHF
>TRBV19|NA|few|TRBJ2-1
TGTGCCAGTAGTATAGAAAGGAGCTCCTACAATGAGCAGTTCTTC
CASSIERSSYNEQFF
>TRBV7-3|NA|NA|TRBJ2-1
TGTGCCAGCAGCTTAAACACCCTCGTCCACAATGAGCAGTTCTTC
CASSLNTLVHNEQFF
>TRBV19|NA|few|TRBJ1-4
TGTGCCAGTAGTCCAACAAGACAAGCCCTAAATGAAAAACTGTTTTTT
CASSPTRQALNEKLFF
>TRBV7-9|NA|NA|TRBJ1-5
TGTGCCAGCAGTTTAATGGCAGGGGGCAATCAGCCCCAGCATTTT
CASSLMAGGNQPQHF
>TRBV21-1|NA|NA|TRBJ2-7
TGTGCCAGCAGCAAAGGGCTCGAGGAACTTTACGAGCAGTACTTC
CASSKGLEELYEQYF
>TRBV7-2|TRBD2|NA|TRBJ2-7
TGTGCCAGCAGCTTAGAACTAGCGGGGCCCTACGAGCAGTACTTC
CASSLELAGPYEQYF
>TRBV5-4|TRBD1|NA|TRBJ2-3
TGTGCCAGCAGCTTGGCGGGACAGCTCACAGATACGCAGTATTTT
CASSLAGQLTDTQYF
>TRBV19|TRBD1|NA|TRBJ2-1
TGTGCCAGTAGTATGCGTCAGGGGGCAATTTCCTACAATGAGCAGTTCTTC
CASSMRQGAISYNEQFF
>TRBV27|NA|NA|TRBJ2-3
TGTGCCAGCAGTTTAAGACAGGACTTGAGGGATACGCAGTATTTT
CASSLRQDLRDTQYF
>TRBV28|TRBD1|once|TRBJ2-7
TGTGCCAGCAGCACCCCAGACAGGGGGCTTTTGGACGAGCAGTACTTC
CASSTPDRGLLDEQYF
>TRBV5-1|TRBD2|NA|TRBJ2-7
TGCGCCAGCAGCTTACCTAGAGCGGGGGGCCTGTACGAGCAGTACTTC
CASSLPRAGGLYEQYF
>TRBV6-5|TRBD1|NA|TRBJ1-1
TGTGCCAGCACAGGGGACAGGGGTTATGAAGCTTTCTTT
CASTGDRGYEAFF
>TRBV10-3|NA|NA|TRBJ2-5
TGTGCCATCAGTGGACTAGGGGCGGAGACCCAGTACTTC
CAISGLGAETQYF
>TRBV5-5|TRBD1|NA|TRBJ1-6
TGTGCCAGCAGCTTGAATCCTCGACAGGGGGGTTCACCCCTCCACTTT
CASSLNPRQGGSPLHF
>TRBV4-1|TRBD2|NA|TRBJ2-2
TGCGCCAGCAGCCGACGGGAGGGGACCGGGGAGCTGTTTTTT
CASSRREGTGELFF
>TRBV7-2|NA|NA|TRBJ2-1
TGTGCCAGCAGCTTTGGAACAGCAGCTAATGAGCAGTTCTTC
CASSFGTAANEQFF
>TRBV7-2|NA|NA|TRBJ1-6
TGTGCCAGCACCCCCCGTCTTGGGCTTTGGTCACCCCTCCACTTT
CASTPRLGLWSPLHF
>TRBV6-2/TRBV6-3|TRBD2|NA|TRBJ2-7
TGTGCCAGCAGTTTGCAGGCGGGAGGGACCTACGAGCAGTACTTC
CASSLQAGGTYEQYF
>TRBV11-2|TRBD1|NA|TRBJ2-2
TGTGCCAGCAGCTTCGACAGGGCGAACACCGGGGAGCTGTTTTTT
CASSFDRANTGELFF
>TRBV18|TRBD1|once|TRBJ2-6
TGTGCCAGCTCACCCCCTTCCAAAAAGACAGGGCCTGGGGCCAACGTCCTGACTTTC
CASSPPSKKTGPGANVLTF
>TRBV7-9|TRBD1|few|TRBJ2-6
TGTGCCAGCAGCTTATGGGACAGAACTGGGGCCAACGTCCTGACTTTC
CASSLWDRTGANVLTF
>TRBV6-5|NA|few|TRBJ2-2
TGTGCCAGCAGGGAGCAGTATCACACCGGGGAGCTGTTTTTT
CASREQYHTGELFF
>TRBV7-9|TRBD2|few|TRBJ2-3
TGTGCCAGCAGCTCAGCGGGAGGGGTGGGCACAGATACGCAGTATTTT
CASSSAGGVGTDTQYF
>TRBV24-1|TRBD1|NA|TRBJ2-6
TGTGCCACCAGCGAAGGACAGGCTGGGGCCAACGTCCTGACTTTC
CATSEGQAGANVLTF
>TRBV6-6|NA|NA|TRBJ2-3
TGTGCCAGCAGTTACGACCCGGGAATGGTGGATACGCAGTATTTT
CASSYDPGMVDTQYF
>TRBV28|TRBD1|NA|TRBJ1-5
TGTGCCAGCAGTTCTCCGGGACAGGGGGCGGGTCAGCCCCAGCATTTT
CASSSPGQGAGQPQHF
>TRBV27|NA|NA|TRBJ1-6
TGTGCCAGCAGTTTGTCCATCAATTCACCCCTCCACTTT
CASSLSINSPLHF
>TRBV6-5|NA|NA|TRBJ1-6
TGTGCCAGCGGGGGGGCCTCTTCTTCACCCCTCCACTTT
CASGGASSSPLHF
>TRBV19|NA|NA|TRBJ1-1
TGTGCCAGTAGCCTCAGCCGGGGTAGGTCTGAAGCTTTCTTT
CASSLSRGRSEAFF
>TRBV6-1|NA|NA|TRBJ2-7
TGTGCCAGCAAATTAGAAGGCAGGAAGTACTTC
CASKLEGRKYF
>TRBV3-1/TRBV3-2|NA|NA|TRBJ2-7
TGTGCCAGCAACTCGGGGACCTACGAGCAGTACTTC
CASNSGTYEQYF
>TRBV5-4|TRBD1|many|TRBJ1-2
TGTGCCAGCAGCTGGGGACAGGGAAATGGCTACACCTTC
CASSWGQGNGYTF
>TRBV6-5|NA|once|TRBJ1-2
TGTGCCAGCAGTACTCAAACAGGCTCCTATGGCTACACCTTC
CASSTQTGSYGYTF
>TRBV2|TRBD2|NA|TRBJ2-2
TGTGCCAGCAGCCGGGAGGGAGTAGCGGCGGGTAGGAACACCGGGGAGCTGTTTTTT
CASSREGVAAGRNTGELFF
>TRBV7-2|NA|once|TRBJ1-4
TGTGCCAGCAGCTTAGTGCGGGAAAAACTGTTTTTT
CASSLVREKLFF
>TRBV15|NA|NA|TRBJ1-4
TGTGCCACCAGCAGAGATAGGGGCCAGGGGTGGGCAACTAATGAAAAACTGTTTTTT
CATSRDRGQGWATNEKLFF
>TRBV7-2|NA|few|TRBJ2-7
TGTGCCAGCAGCTCAAGGTGGGGGCGCTACGAGCAGTACTTC
CASSSRWGRYEQYF
>TRBV3-1/TRBV3-2|NA|few|TRBJ1-1
TGTGCCAGCAGCCAATCCGCGGGAGGCACTGAAGCTTTCTTT
CASSQSAGGTEAFF
>TRBV11-2|TRBD1|few|TRBJ1-1
TGTGCCAGCAGCTCGCAGGGACAGATGAACACTGAAGCTTTCTTT
CASSSQGQMNTEAFF
>TRBV5-6|TRBD1|once|TRBJ1-2
TGTGCCAGCAGCCTCGAGACAGGGATTGGAGGCTACACCTTC
CASSLETGIGGYTF
>TRBV6-5|NA|many|TRBJ1-2
TGTGCCAGCAGTTACGGGTCGGGGCGGGGCTATGGCTACACCTTC
CASSYGSGRGYGYTF
>TRBV20-1|NA|few|TRBJ2-3
TGCAGTGCCGCCTACTTAGATACGCAGTATTTT
CSAAYLDTQYF
>TRBV5-1|NA|NA|TRBJ1-2
TGCGCCAGCAGCTTAGGAGGGGATCCATCTTATGGCTACACCTTC
CASSLGGDPSYGYTF
>TRBV9|TRBD1|few|TRBJ2-5
TGTGCCAGCAGCGCGACAGGGGATTATGAAGAGACCCAGTACTTC
CASSATGDYEETQYF
>TRBV5-4|NA|NA|TRBJ1-1
TGTGCCAGCAGCTTGGGAAGGGGGGGAGGAGCTTTCTTT
CASSLGRGGGAFF
>TRBV10-2|NA|NA|TRBJ1-2
TGCGCCAGCAGTGAACAGAACTATGGCTACACCTTC
CASSEQNYGYTF
>TRBV5-1|TRBD2|NA|TRBJ2-5
TGCGCCAGCAGCGTGGGGACTAGTCAAGAGACCCAGTACTTC
CASSVGTSQETQYF
>TRBV28|NA|NA|TRBJ2-1
TGTGCCAGCAGCCGAGGTAGATCTCACAATGAGCAGTTCTTC
CASSRGRSHNEQFF